The T cell receptor (beta chain) under discussion was sequenced for a study of technical replicates of blood from several donors. Clones were sequenced by immunoSEQ multiplex PCR, and TCRdb holds only the in-frame ones, with some missing. The table lists approximately 79,000 clones, roughly 90% of them singletons. CDR1 and CDR2 from the germline V gene are LNHDA and SQIVND (reference sequence). The CDR3 consists of 12 residues. V was cut by 5 bases and J by 4 bases, with 8 bases left in between. The source is a human donor in good health. The V call is TRBV19, the J call TRBJ1-1, with D perhaps TRBD1 (6 bases). Sequenced: T cells isolated from PBMCs. The CDR3 protein is CASSWGPTEAFF. The CDR3 DNA reads as TGTGCCAGTAGTTGGGGGCCCACTGAAGCTTTCTTT.